The present T cell receptor beta chain was sequenced within a study of T-cell reconstitution after alpha-beta-depleted transplantation in children. Study results and caveats: The authors attributed T-cell counts and diversity one year after transplant mostly to newly produced T cells. The origin of high day-60 TCRbeta diversity in some patients lay in surviving recipient T cells and thymic progenitors. As was reported, about two months after transplant, alpha-beta T cells came from several hundred expanded graft clones.

The table lists this clonotype with many counts. Its antigen is not known. Preparing the TCRbeta library involved the use of unique molecular identifiers. One entry per CDR3 protein, called by TCRdb with MiXCR from the PCR reads. This table has around 94,000 distinct CDR3 sequences, around 6% appearing once. This sequence originates from a female patient between 2 and 15 years old who had a stem cell transplant for Fanconi anemia, so the T cells may come from the graft donor. The source was PBMCs, mostly from graft donor cells, collected 60 days after TCRalphabeta/CD19-depleted stem cell transplant.

Written as DNA, the CDR3 is TGCGCCAGCAGCTTGGGAACGGACTGGCGGTATTACGAGCAGTACTTC. Translation gives CASSLGTDWRYYEQYF. The chain carries TRBV5-1 and TRBJ2-7, with a possible D match to TRBD2 (5 bases). The ends were cut back, 0 bases at V and 4 bases at J, with 17 bases in the middle. CDR3 length: 16 residues. The germline gives CDR1 SGHRS, CDR2 YFSETQ.